The 26 T cell receptor beta chains reported below all come from one sample, sequenced in a study of T-cell memory formation after mild COVID-19. TCRdb redid the calling of the 5' RACE reads with MiXCR, one entry per CDR3 protein. The sample records roughly 220,000 distinct CDR3 sequences, 9% to 10% being singletons. The specimen was PBMCs or a T cell subset sorted from them (not recorded which). These receptors were collected from a man between 18 and 29 years old who had mild COVID-19 (a few samples of this study predate the infection). Cell type and time point are not known.

This chain joins TRBV28 and TRBJ1-6; D unresolved. CDR3 length equals 13 residues. Trimming stripped 8 bases from V and 7 bases from J, with 12 bases between. The V gene's germline CDR1 is MDHEN and CDR2 SYDVKM. CDR3 region: CASRLSWNSPLHF. CDR3 nucleotide sequence: TGTGCCAGCCGACTTAGTTGGAATTCACCCCTCCACTTT.

This clonotype was observed many times. This sequence joins TRBV5-5 and TRBJ2-5; tentatively, D is TRBD1 (6 bases). CDR1 and CDR2 from the germline V gene are SGHKS and YYEKEE (reference sequence). The ends were cut back, 3 bases at V and 5 bases at J, with 14 bases in the middle. CDR3 size: 14 residues. CDR3 DNA sequence: TGTGCCAGCAGCTCCTTACAGGGTTACGAGACCCAGTACTTC. Amino acids: CASSSLQGYETQYF. The whole variable domain, filled in from reference TRBV5-5 and TRBJ2-5, reads DAGVTQSPTHLIKTRGQQVTLRCSPISGHKSVSWYQQVLGQGPQFIFQYYEKEERGRGNFPDRFSARQFPNYSSELNVNALLLGDSALYLCASSSLQGYETQYFGPGTRLLVL.

This clonotype showed up just a few times. The gene calls are TRBV6-5 and TRBJ1-5; no clear D. The CDR3 runs 13 residues. Trimming shortened V by 10 bases and J by 4 bases, and 14 bases separated the two germline ends. Germline V gene lookup returns CDR1 MNHEY and CDR2 SVGAGI. The CDR3 loop reads CAIGRALNQPQHF. CDR3 bases: TGTGCCATCGGACGGGCCTTAAATCAGCCCCAGCATTTT.

There are a few counts of this clonotype. The rearrangement uses TRBV7-2 and TRBJ2-2; D not resolved. Looked up from germline, CDR1 is SGHTA and CDR2 is FQGNSA. Trimming cost V 5 bases and J 8 bases, with 9 bases left between them. The CDR3 spans 12 residues. CDR3 nucleotides: TGTGCCAGCAGCGCCTTTATAGGGGAGCTGTTTTTT. It yields the protein CASSAFIGELFF.

This clonotype was counted between two and nine times. The chain links TRBV9 to TRBJ2-1; D could derive from TRBD1 or TRBD2 (5 bases each). In germline, CDR1 is SGDLS, CDR2 YYNGEE. CDR3 length equals 14 residues. The V and J ends lost 3 bases and 4 bases respectively, with 11 bases between them. The CDR3 spells CASSAGRDYNEQFF. DNA of the CDR3: TGTGCCAGCAGCGCGGGACGCGATTACAATGAGCAGTTCTTC.

This clonotype has just one count. It may be a read error: a sequence one base away is much more abundant. The chain recombines TRBV7-2 with TRBJ1-5, with D perhaps TRBD1 (5 bases). CDR1 is SGHTA, CDR2 FQGNSA, per germline. The CDR3 consists of 16 residues. CDR3 sequence (DNA): TGTGCCAGCAGCTTATTGGGCCAGGGTTTCGATCAGCCCAAGCATTTT. The encoded protein is CASSLLGQGFDQPKHF.

The gene calls are TRBV4-1 and TRBJ2-2; a weak D match, TRBD1 (5 bases). This CDR3 has 15 residues. From germline, CDR1 is MGHRA and CDR2 YSYEKL. Trimming cost V 3 bases and J 6 bases, with 14 bases left between them. This CDR3 reads CASSHPWGRSGELFF. DNA of the CDR3: TGCGCCAGCAGCCACCCATGGGGCCGCTCCGGGGAGCTGTTTTTT.

This clonotype has only a few counts. V and J are TRBV7-2 and TRBJ2-1; D is unresolved. Germline loops: CDR1 SGHTA, CDR2 FQGNSA. CDR3 length: 15 amino acids. V gave up 5 bases and J gave up 4 bases, with 15 bases separating them. The CDR3 loop is CASSHINYQYNEQFF. DNA for the CDR3: TGTGCCAGCAGCCATATTAACTATCAATACAATGAGCAGTTCTTC.

V is TRBV7-2 and J is TRBJ1-5; 7 bases are a match to TRBD1. The CDR3 runs to 16 residues. V shed 2 bases and J 3 bases; nucleotides not matched to a gene: 7. Looked up from germline, CDR1 is SGHTA and CDR2 is FQGNSA. The CDR3 region has the DNA TGTGCCAGCAGCTTAACGGACAGGTTACACAATCAGCCCCAGCATTTT. Amino acids: CASSLTDRLHNQPQHF.

This clonotype was recorded at least ten times. The chain has TRBV15 and TRBJ2-3; D not resolved. The V end lost 1 base, the J end lost 7 bases, and 6 bases lay between the germline ends. The V gene's germline CDR1 is LNHNV and CDR2 YYDKDF (reference sequence). This CDR3 region has 12 residues. CDR3 nucleotides: TGTGCCACCAGCAGAGGAACTCATACGCAGTATTTT. Its protein is CATSRGTHTQYF.

This clonotype has at least ten counts. The rearrangement joins TRBV7-9 to TRBJ1-1, with unresolved D. V gave up 2 bases and J gave up 7 bases, with 5 bases separating them. Germline V gives CDR1 SEHNR, CDR2 FQNEAQ (reference sequence). This CDR3 contains 11 residues. The CDR3 coding sequence is TGTGCCAGCAGCTTAAAGGGTGAAGCTTTCTTT. Protein: CASSLKGEAFF.

The chain combines TRBV6-5 with TRBJ2-3, with TRBD2 matching over 8 bases. Germline V gene sequence: CDR1 MNHEY, CDR2 SVGAGI. The CDR3 is made up of 15 amino acids. With 5 bases clipped from V and 1 base from J, the junction kept 5 bases outside the gene matches. The CDR3 protein is CASSDPGLGTDTQYF. The CDR3 coding sequence is TGTGCCAGCAGTGACCCGGGACTAGGCACAGATACGCAGTATTTT.

This clonotype was recorded at least ten times. The CDR3 loop is CASSFESGANVLTF. The DNA for the CDR3 is TGTGCCAGCAGTTTCGAATCTGGGGCCAACGTCCTGACTTTC. The chain links TRBV12-3 or TRBV12-4 to TRBJ2-6; no clear D gene. V lost 3 bases and J 1 base, leaving 4 bases between the germline ends. The CDR3 is made up of 14 amino acids.

This clonotype was counted between two and nine times. The gene calls are TRBV24-1 and TRBJ2-1; D is perhaps TRBD1 or TRBD2 (6 bases each). CDR1 is KGHDR and CDR2 is SFDVKD in the germline V gene. The ends were cut back, 3 bases at V and 7 bases at J, with 15 bases in the middle. This CDR3 comprises 15 residues. The CDR3 here is CATSDRWGARNEQFF. CDR3 DNA: TGTGCCACCAGTGATCGCTGGGGGGCCAGAAATGAGCAGTTCTTC.

This clonotype has only a few counts. The rearrangement uses TRBV6-5 and TRBJ1-2; D not certain. The CDR3 totals 15 residues. V lost 0 bases, J lost 8 bases, and 16 bases lay in between. Germline V lookup: CDR1 MNHEY, CDR2 SVGAGI. Here the CDR3 DNA reads TGTGCCAGCAGTTACTCCTCGGATCTCGCGGGGGGCTACACCTTC. Its translation: CASSYSSDLAGGYTF.

Only a few counts were recorded for this clonotype. The chain employs TRBV7-9 and TRBJ2-3; D not certain. The germline V gene has CDR1 SEHNR and CDR2 FQNEAQ (reference sequence). The CDR3 sequence is 12 residues long. The ends were cut back, 6 bases at V and 5 bases at J, with 9 bases in the middle. The CDR3 nucleotides are TGTGCCAGCAGTATAACTCGAGATACGCAGTATTTT. Protein sequence: CASSITRDTQYF. Supplemented by reference TRBV7-9 and TRBJ2-3, the full variable domain reads DTGVSQNPRHKITKRGQNVTFRCDPISEHNRLYWYRQTLGQGPEFLTYFQNEAQLEKSRLLSDRFSAERPKGSFSTLEIQRTEQGDSAMYLCASSITRDTQYFGPGTRLTVL.

In its sample, this clonotype was seen a few times. This sequence joins TRBV29-1 and TRBJ1-4; perhaps TRBD1 as D (5 bases). Trimming pared 6 bases from V and 8 bases from J, leaving 19 bases between. The CDR3 has 14 amino acids. Germline CDR1 reads SQVTM; CDR2 reads ANQGSEA. CDR3 amino acids: CSVATGHPGEKLFF. The CDR3 DNA is TGCAGCGTGGCTACAGGCCACCCGGGGGAAAAACTGTTTTTT. Drawing the rest from reference TRBV29-1 and TRBJ1-4, the complete variable domain is SAVISQKPSRDICQRGTSLTIQCQVDSQVTMMFWYRQQPGQSLTLIATANQGSEATYESGFVIDKFPISRPNLTFSTLTVSNMSPEDSSIYLCSVATGHPGEKLFFGSGTQLSVL.

The rearrangement uses TRBV7-2 and TRBJ1-2, with D perhaps TRBD1 (6 bases). CDR1 is SGHTA, CDR2 FQGNSA, per germline. V shed 5 bases and J shed 6 bases, with 22 bases lying between them. The CDR3 length is 16 residues. The CDR3 here is CASSPRDPGGGDGYTF. Here the CDR3 DNA reads TGTGCCAGCAGCCCCAGGGACCCTGGAGGGGGAGATGGCTACACCTTC.

This clonotype was counted only a few times. The chain carries TRBV6-2 or TRBV6-3 and TRBJ1-2; D is undetermined. Germline assignment: CDR1 MNHEY and CDR2 SVGEGT. CDR3 length equals 14 residues. Between the trimmed V and J ends, which lost 6 bases and 2 bases, there was a span of 13 bases. The CDR3 protein is CASREHSRNYGYTF. In DNA, the CDR3 is TGTGCCAGCAGGGAGCACTCGCGGAACTATGGCTACACCTTC.

This clonotype was seen only a few times. The V and J genes are TRBV9 and TRBJ2-3, with 9 positions matching TRBD2. CDR3 size: 14 residues. The trim removed 5 bases at V and 4 bases at J, leaving 5 bases unmatched. CDR1 and CDR2 (germline): SGDLS, YYNGEE. The CDR3 is CASRAGLASDTQYF. The CDR3 DNA sequence: TGTGCCAGCAGAGCGGGACTAGCCTCAGATACGCAGTATTTT.

This chain uses TRBV7-2 with TRBJ2-3, with D hard to call. From germline, CDR1 is SGHTA and CDR2 FQGNSA. Trimming took off 5 bases at V and 0 bases at J, with 9 bases between the two ends. The CDR3 sequence is 14 residues long. CDR3 in amino acids: CASSPARSTDTQYF. DNA of the CDR3: TGTGCCAGCAGCCCGGCGCGAAGCACAGATACGCAGTATTTT.

This clonotype was picked up a small number of times. The chain links TRBV4-3 to TRBJ2-7; D unclear. The length of the CDR3 is 13 residues. CDR1 LGHNA and CDR2 YSLEER come from the germline V gene. V was shortened by 0 bases and J by 2 bases, with 5 bases between the two germline ends. CDR3 DNA sequence: TGCGCCAGCAGCCAAGATTCCACCTACGAGCAGTACGTC. Translating gives CASSQDSTYEQYV.

The chain couples TRBV4-2 to TRBJ1-6; perhaps TRBD1 as D (5 bases). The CDR3 length is 18 residues. Trimming cost V 4 bases and J 2 bases, with 18 bases left between them. CDR1 is LGHNA and CDR2 is YNFKEQ in the germline V gene. The CDR3 nucleotides are TGTGCCAGCAGCCCACGAGCGGGGGGTCTAACCTATAATTCACCCCTCCACTTT. It is translated as CASSPRAGGLTYNSPLHF.

This clonotype has more than one count but fewer than ten. The chain joins TRBV4-2 to TRBJ1-2, with 10 nucleotides matching TRBD1. Looked up from germline, CDR1 is LGHNA and CDR2 is YNFKEQ. This CDR3 region has 16 residues. Unmatched junction bases numbered 7, after V lost 0 bases and J lost 6 bases. CDR3: CASSQDVGQGGHGYTF. The CDR3 DNA sequence: TGTGCCAGCAGCCAAGACGTCGGACAGGGGGGACATGGCTACACCTTC.

A few counts support this clonotype. This sequence joins TRBV7-3 and TRBJ2-1, with D perhaps matching TRBD1 (8 bases). The CDR3 is 16 residues long. The germline V and J ends were trimmed by 7 bases and 0 bases, with 16 bases remaining between them. Per germline, CDR1 SGHTA and CDR2 FQGTGA. In DNA form, the CDR3 reads TGTGCCAGCAACAGGGGGGGTGGGAGCTCCTACAATGAGCAGTTCTTC. Protein product: CASNRGGGSSYNEQFF.

J is TRBJ2-6 and V is TRBV20-1, with D possibly being TRBD1 (6 bases). The germline V and J ends were trimmed by 0 bases and 4 bases, with 7 bases remaining between them. From germline, CDR1 is DFQATT and CDR2 SNEGSKA (reference sequence). This CDR3 comprises 14 residues. CDR3 coding DNA: TGCAGTGCTAGAGAGGGACACGGGGCCAACGTCCTGACTTTC. Encoded protein: CSAREGHGANVLTF.